The rows below give T cell receptor beta chains drawn from one sample of a study of graft-versus-host responses after intestinal transplantation. TCRdb's copy holds only in-frame clones and misses some; the assay was immunoSEQ multiplex PCR. The sample records over 100,000 clones, about 88% being singletons. Their recognized antigens are unknown. Sequenced material: unstimulated CD4+ T cells sorted from spleen or lymph node cells, taken before intestinal transplant. Every receptor here comes from a human donor who received an intestinal transplant. Each CDR3 is given with its conserved first and last residue. D genes are given only for firm matches. Only part of the rows carry a size: once, few, many, or a class if the clone is expanded.

j_call,d_call,v_call,clone_size,cdr3_aa,cdr3_nt
TRBJ2-7,NA,TRBV18,NA,CASSQNSLRVYEQYF,TGTGCCAGCTCACAAAACAGTTTACGGGTCTACGAGCAGTACTTC
TRBJ2-2,NA,TRBV6-1,NA,CASSELTGFTGELFF,TGTGCCAGCAGTGAACTGACCGGGTTCACCGGGGAGCTGTTTTTT
TRBJ1-1,NA,TRBV7-3,NA,CASSRGQNTEAFF,TGTGCCAGCAGCAGGGGCCAGAACACTGAAGCTTTCTTT
TRBJ2-5,NA,TRBV6-5,NA,CASSYSQGWQGTQYF,TGTGCCAGCAGTTACAGTCAGGGGTGGCAAGGGACCCAGTACTTC
TRBJ1-1,TRBD1,TRBV2,NA,CASSEAGGEAFF,TGTGCCAGCAGTGAGGCAGGGGGGGAAGCTTTCTTT
TRBJ2-3,TRBD2,TRBV5-1,once,CASSLAGRGLTTDTQYF,TGCGCCAGCAGCTTGGCCGGGCGGGGACTAACCACAGATACGCAGTATTTT
TRBJ2-3,NA,TRBV19,once,CASSPVPRSGQYF,TGTGCCAGTAGTCCTGTACCCCGCAGTGGGCAGTATTTT
TRBJ2-7,NA,TRBV19,NA,CATKDRSLYEQYF,TGTGCCACTAAGGACAGATCCCTCTACGAGCAGTACTTC
TRBJ2-1,NA,TRBV13,NA,CATGTWNFNEQFF,TGTGCCACCGGGACGTGGAATTTCAATGAGCAGTTCTTC
TRBJ2-7,TRBD1,TRBV11-2,NA,CASSLPPYPGQGYEQYF,TGTGCCAGCAGCTTACCACCCTACCCTGGACAGGGCTACGAGCAGTACTTC
TRBJ2-7,TRBD2,TRBV5-4,NA,CASSPGTSGNFPYEQYF,TGTGCCAGCAGCCCCGGGACTAGCGGGAATTTCCCCTACGAGCAGTACTTC
TRBJ1-1,NA,TRBV2,NA,CASSGTFNTEAFF,TGTGCCAGCAGTGGGACTTTCAACACTGAAGCTTTCTTT
TRBJ2-3,NA,TRBV19,NA,CASSIEIPDTQYF,TGTGCCAGTAGTATAGAAATACCAGATACGCAGTATTTT
TRBJ2-1,NA,TRBV7-6,NA,CASSPYWGVNEQFF,TGTGCCAGCAGCCCCTATTGGGGGGTAAATGAGCAGTTCTTC
TRBJ1-6,NA,TRBV19,NA,CASSTGLFLHF,TGTGCCAGTAGTACGGGTCTTTTCCTCCACTTT
TRBJ2-7,NA,TRBV7-2,NA,CASSLTPGAVYEQYF,TGTGCCAGCAGTCTAACCCCAGGGGCGGTTTACGAGCAGTACTTC
TRBJ2-7,NA,TRBV5-1,NA,CASSLGTGKSYEQYF,TGCGCCAGCAGCTTAGGCACAGGTAAATCCTACGAGCAGTACTTC
TRBJ2-5,NA,TRBV6-5,NA,CASSATNQETQYF,TGTGCCAGCAGTGCAACAAACCAAGAGACCCAGTACTTC
TRBJ2-5,TRBD1,TRBV6-5,NA,CASTWDSNGQTQYF,TGTGCCAGCACCTGGGACAGTAACGGGCAGACCCAGTACTTC
TRBJ2-7,TRBD1,TRBV6-5,NA,CASRGTGYYEQYF,TGTGCCAGCAGGGGGACAGGCTACTACGAGCAGTACTTC
TRBJ2-5,NA,TRBV7-7,NA,CASSTLPQETQYF,TGTGCCAGCAGTACCCTGCCCCAAGAGACCCAGTACTTC
TRBJ2-1,TRBD2,TRBV27,NA,CASKVDRASGRAEQFF,TGTGCCAGCAAAGTGGATAGGGCTAGCGGGAGGGCAGAGCAGTTCTTC
TRBJ2-4,NA,TRBV4-2,once,CASSQELWGPKDIQYF,TGTGCCAGCAGCCAAGAATTGTGGGGGCCCAAGGACATTCAGTACTTC
TRBJ2-5,NA,TRBV6-1,few,CASSDMGETQYF,TGTGCCAGCAGTGATATGGGGGAGACCCAGTACTTC
TRBJ1-1,NA,TRBV9,few,CASSVASGAEAFF,TGTGCCAGCAGCGTAGCATCGGGGGCTGAAGCTTTCTTT
TRBJ2-3,NA,TRBV5-1,NA,CASSLQGRWPDTQYF,TGCGCCAGCAGCTTGCAGGGCAGGTGGCCAGATACGCAGTATTTT
TRBJ1-4,NA,TRBV6-1,NA,CASSDGGAGEKLFF,TGTGCCAGCAGTGATGGGGGCGCGGGTGAAAAACTGTTTTTT